Sequencing of this T cell receptor (beta chain) was carried out in a study of blood T cells in healthy people across ages. A sample-barcoded 5' primer and a J-beta primer mix were used in a second PCR of about 7 to 12 cycles. TCRdb passed the 5' RACE reads through MiXCR, listing each CDR3 protein once. The profile covers some 1.6 million distinct CDR3 sequences, with about 35% appearing a single time and about 11% taken by the ten largest. Study results and caveats: Observed TCR beta diversity per million T cells went down as age went up. This fall followed a roughly linear course with age.

Only a few counts were recorded for this clonotype. Its antigen is undetermined. Each donor had 7.5 to 10 milliliters of peripheral blood drawn. Researchers isolated at least 7 million PBMCs per sample. From germline, CDR1 is SEHNR and CDR2 FQNEAQ (reference sequence). CDR3 length: 14 amino acids. V shed 5 bases and J 6 bases; nucleotides not matched to a gene: 6. The receptor was isolated from a woman younger than 45 in good health. V and J are TRBV7-9 and TRBJ1-5; 8 positions agree with TRBD1. Sequenced material: blood. The CDR3 DNA is TGTGCCAGCAGCACTGGACAGGGATCTCAGCCCCAGCATTTT. Amino acids: CASSTGQGSQPQHF.